The 26 T cell receptor beta chains below were found in one sample sequenced in a study of blood T cell repertoires in COVID-19. Assay used: immunoSEQ multiplex PCR; TCRdb lists only in-frame clones, some missing. The sample has 110,000 or so clones, roughly 89% seen once. Sequencing was performed on peripheral blood. These receptors originate from a human donor with acute or convalescent COVID-19. The donor label of this sample is uncertain.

The V and J genes are TRBV5-5 and TRBJ2-2; D might be TRBD2 (7 bases). Germline loops: CDR1 SGHKS, CDR2 YYEKEE (reference sequence). The ends were cut back, 2 bases at V and 7 bases at J, with 12 bases in the middle. This CDR3 region has 14 residues. The CDR3 coding sequence is TGTGCCAGCAGCTTTCGCGGGGGCAACGGGGAGCTGTTTTTT. It specifies CASSFRGGNGELFF.

The chain couples TRBV2 to TRBJ1-6; possible D gene TRBD1, 5 bases. The V end lost 7 bases, the J end lost 9 bases, and 16 bases lay between the germline ends. The CDR3 runs to 14 residues. In germline, CDR1 is SNHLY, CDR2 FYNNEI. This CDR3 is CASNGWQGRSPLHF. CDR3 nucleotide sequence: TGTGCCAGCAATGGTTGGCAGGGCCGTTCACCCCTCCACTTT. Full variable domain (remainder filled in from reference TRBV2 and TRBJ1-6): EPEVTQTPSHQVTQMGQEVILRCVPISNHLYFYWYRQILGQKVEFLVSFYNNEISEKSEIFDDQFSVERPDGSNFTLKIRSTKLEDSAMYFCASNGWQGRSPLHFGNGTRLTVT.

This rearrangement joins TRBV7-9 to TRBJ1-4, with 9 bases identical to TRBD1. The V segment lost 3 bases and the J segment 2 bases; nucleotides outside the gene matches: 7. The CDR3 is made up of 17 amino acids. Germline-derived CDR1 and CDR2 are SEHNR and FQNEAQ (reference sequence). The CDR3 nucleotides read TGTGCCAGCAGCTTGGGACAGGGTGCGTTTACTAATGAAAAACTGTTTTTT. This gives the protein CASSLGQGAFTNEKLFF.

This clone was seen a handful of times. The chain is built from TRBV3-1 (or the pseudogene TRBV3-2) and TRBJ2-7, with a weak D call TRBD2 (5 bases). Germline assignment: CDR1 LGHDT and CDR2 YNNKEL (reference sequence). Between the trimmed V and J ends, which lost 0 bases and 4 bases, there was a span of 16 bases. CDR3 size: 16 residues. CDR3 sequence (DNA): TGTGCCAGCAGCCAAGATTTTGGACTTGCGCATTACGAGCAGTACTTC. It codes for CASSQDFGLAHYEQYF.

The chain recombines TRBV7-8 with TRBJ2-1, with 12 bases matching TRBD2. The CDR3 covers 16 residues. Germline CDR1 SGHVS, CDR2 FQNEAQ. V trimming: 5 bases; J trimming: 6 bases; junction bases outside the gene matches: 8. The CDR3 loop is CASSPKTSGRLNEQFF. DNA for the CDR3: TGTGCCAGCAGCCCTAAGACTAGCGGGAGACTCAATGAGCAGTTCTTC.

The V gene is TRBV27, the J gene TRBJ1-6, with a possible D match to TRBD1 (5 bases). The germline V gene has CDR1 MNHEY and CDR2 SMNVEV (reference sequence). V gave up 1 base and J gave up 10 bases, with 11 bases separating them. CDR3 length equals 14 residues. The CDR3 here is CASSLWQGASPLHF. As DNA, the CDR3 is TGTGCCAGCAGTTTATGGCAGGGCGCATCACCCCTCCACTTT.

J is TRBJ2-2 and V is TRBV18; TRBD1 is a possible D gene (5 bases). V lost 2 bases and J 5 bases, leaving 6 bases between the germline ends. Germline V CDR1 and CDR2: KGHSH, LQKENI. This CDR3 comprises 13 residues. The CDR3: CASSPDRTGELFF. Written as DNA, the CDR3 is TGTGCCAGCTCACCAGACAGAACCGGGGAGCTGTTTTTT. Using reference TRBV18 and TRBJ2-2 for the parts outside the CDR3, the full variable domain is NAGVMQNPRHLVRRRGQEARLRCSPMKGHSHVYWYRQLPEEGLKFMVYLQKENIIDESGMPKERFSAEFPKEGPSILRIQQVVRGDSAAYFCASSPDRTGELFFGEGSRLTVL.

The chain joins TRBV28 to TRBJ1-3, with 9 bases fitting TRBD1. The CDR3 has 15 residues. After removal of 5 bases from V and 9 bases from J, the junction contained 11 bases not matched to a gene. Germline CDR1 MDHEN, CDR2 SYDVKM. Here the CDR3 reads CASSIPGQGVSTIYF. In nucleotides, the CDR3 is TGTGCCAGCAGTATTCCGGGACAGGGAGTTTCCACCATATATTTT.

J is TRBJ2-2 and V is TRBV7-9, with TRBD2 matching over 8 bases. CDR1 and CDR2 from the germline V gene are SEHNR and FQNEAQ (reference sequence). The CDR3 runs 15 residues. Trimming at V came to 6 bases and at J to 6 bases, leaving 9 bases not matched to a gene. The chain's CDR3 is CASSRTSLSSGELFF. The CDR3, as DNA: TGTGCCAGCAGTAGGACTAGCCTGAGCTCCGGGGAGCTGTTTTTT.

The chain carries TRBV5-5 and TRBJ2-1, with 7 nucleotides matching TRBD2. The CDR3 loop spans 14 amino acids. Germline V gives CDR1 SGHKS, CDR2 YYEKEE (reference sequence). V lost 6 bases, J lost 1 base, and 4 bases stayed unmatched. The CDR3 bases are TGTGCCAGCATCCCAGCGGGGTCCTACAATGAGCAGTTCTTC. This encodes CASIPAGSYNEQFF. Full variable domain (rest looked up from reference TRBV5-5 and TRBJ2-1): DAGVTQSPTHLIKTRGQQVTLRCSPISGHKSVSWYQQVLGQGPQFIFQYYEKEERGRGNFPDRFSARQFPNYSSELNVNALLLGDSALYLCASIPAGSYNEQFFGPGTRLTVL.

This clone was found a few times. The chain employs TRBV15 and TRBJ2-7, with a possible D match to TRBD1 (6 bases). This CDR3 is 13 amino acids long. The ends were cut back, 5 bases at V and 7 bases at J, with 15 bases in the middle. Germline-derived CDR1 and CDR2 are LNHNV and YYDKDF (reference sequence). Here the CDR3 reads CATSSGTKKEQYF. The DNA of the CDR3 is TGTGCCACCAGCTCCGGGACAAAGAAAGAGCAGTACTTC.

The chain is built from TRBV6-5 and TRBJ2-7; 7 bases fit TRBD2. From germline, CDR1 is MNHEY and CDR2 SVGAGI. V dropped 10 bases and J dropped 4; count of bases not matched to a gene: 10. There are 13 residues in the CDR3. The CDR3 loop reads CATEGLMAYEQYF. In DNA form, the CDR3 reads TGTGCCACCGAGGGACTAATGGCATACGAGCAGTACTTC.

The chain combines TRBV9 with TRBJ2-5; the D is unclear. CDR3 size: 12 residues. Germline V gene sequence: CDR1 SGDLS, CDR2 YYNGEE. Trimming removed 4 bases at V and 5 bases at J, with 9 bases between. The CDR3 loop is CASSPPSETQYF. CDR3 nucleotide sequence: TGTGCCAGCAGCCCCCCATCCGAGACCCAGTACTTC.

This rearrangement joins TRBV29-1 to TRBJ1-1; TRBD1 aligns across 8 bases. V lost 3 bases to trimming and J lost 3 bases; unmatched junction nucleotides: 3. The CDR3 consists of 13 residues. Looked up from germline, CDR1 is SQVTM and CDR2 is ANQGSEA. The CDR3: CSVDPTGDTEAFF. The DNA for the CDR3 is TGCAGCGTTGACCCGACAGGGGACACTGAAGCTTTCTTT.

This rearrangement joins TRBV5-1 to TRBJ2-4, with 7 bases that match TRBD2. J was trimmed by 0 bases and V by 4 bases; bases with no gene match: 10. The CDR3 is 17 amino acids. The germline CDR1 and CDR2 sequences are SGHRS and YFSETQ. CDR3 loop: CASSAEGAGLAKNIQYF. For the CDR3, the DNA is TGCGCCAGCAGCGCCGAGGGAGCGGGACTAGCCAAAAACATTCAGTACTTC.

The chain joins TRBV14 to TRBJ2-1; 7 bases align to TRBD1. This CDR3 is built from 16 residues. Trimming cost V 3 bases and J 3 bases; bases outside gene matches: 8. CDR1 is SGHDN and CDR2 is FVKESK in the germline V gene. In nucleotides, the CDR3 is TGTGCCAGCAGCCAGGCGCCGAGACAGGGCTACAATGAGCAGTTCTTC. Amino acids: CASSQAPRQGYNEQFF.

This clone showed up just a few times. The chain combines TRBV13 with TRBJ2-1; TRBD2 aligns across 12 bases. Germline CDR1 reads PRHDT; CDR2 reads FYEKMQ (reference sequence). The J segment lost 9 bases and the V segment lost 1 base, leaving 10 bases of the junction unmatched. There are 17 residues in the CDR3. Here the CDR3 reads CASSLEGLAGGPGEQFF. CDR3 sequence (DNA): TGTGCCAGCAGCTTAGAGGGCCTAGCGGGGGGGCCTGGTGAGCAGTTCTTC.

Regarding this clone: The junction departs from germline at one end; a sequencing error may be responsible. The rearrangement uses TRBV6-1 and TRBJ2-1; D may be TRBD1 (6 bases). The CDR3 covers 14 residues. CDR1 is MNHNS, CDR2 SASEGT, per germline. CDR3 nucleotides: TGTGCCAGCAGGGAAGGACAGTCCTACAATGAGCAGTTCTTC. Translation: CASREGQSYNEQFF.

This clone has a handful of counts. This chain links TRBV7-9 with TRBJ1-1; tentatively, D is TRBD1 (6 bases). The CDR3 is 14 residues long. V lost 2 bases to trimming and J lost 10 bases, with 17 bases between them. Germline V gene data show CDR1 as SEHNR and CDR2 as FQNEAQ (reference sequence). The DNA of the CDR3 is TGTGCCAGCAGCTTATCGGTGGGGGCGGAAGGAGCTTTCTTT. It specifies CASSLSVGAEGAFF.

The V gene is TRBV28, the J gene TRBJ2-5, with D hard to call. Germline V gene lookup returns CDR1 MDHEN and CDR2 SYDVKM. V was cut by 3 bases and J by 5 bases, with 13 bases left in between. The CDR3 is 14 amino acids. The CDR3 is CASSLQRGSETQYF. The CDR3 nucleotides read TGTGCCAGCAGTTTGCAGCGCGGCAGCGAGACCCAGTACTTC.

This CDR3 reads CASSFGGEETQYF. CDR3 DNA: TGCGCCAGCAGCTTCGGGGGGGAAGAGACCCAGTACTTC. The chain uses TRBV5-1 and TRBJ2-5; TRBD2 aligns across 8 bases. The CDR3 covers 13 residues. Looked up from germline, CDR1 is SGHRS and CDR2 is YFSETQ. J lost 3 bases, V lost 2 bases, and 0 bases had no gene match.

The genes are TRBV28 and TRBJ1-2, with TRBD1 matching over 9 bases. This CDR3 is built from 14 residues. J gave up 5 bases and V 2 bases, and 3 bases lay outside the gene matches. Germline CDR1 is MDHEN and CDR2 is SYDVKM. CDR3 in DNA: TGTGCCAGCAGTTTACCCGACAGGGGGTATGGCTACACCTTC. Amino acid sequence: CASSLPDRGYGYTF.

The chain is built from TRBV19 and TRBJ2-1, with a possible D match to TRBD1 (7 bases). This CDR3 has 14 amino acids. The V gene's germline CDR1 is LNHDA and CDR2 SQIVND (reference sequence). V was shortened by 8 bases and J by 3 bases, with 14 bases between the two germline ends. CDR3 nucleotide sequence: TGTGCCAGTGGGGGGCCAGGGGGCTACAATGAGCAGTTCTTC. This sequence encodes CASGGPGGYNEQFF.

The gene calls are TRBV5-4 and TRBJ1-3; 8 nucleotides align to TRBD1. Per the germline V gene, CDR1 is SGHNT and CDR2 is YYREEE (reference sequence). The CDR3 totals 14 residues. The ends lost 3 bases at V and 4 bases at J; junction bases unmatched: 3. Here the CDR3 reads CASSWTGNGNTIYF. CDR3 bases: TGTGCCAGCAGCTGGACAGGGAACGGAAACACCATATATTTT.

This clone was seen a single time. This CDR3 reads CASSQGGTGYGADTQYF. The DNA for the CDR3 is TGTGCCAGCAGCCAAGGGGGGACAGGGTATGGTGCAGATACGCAGTATTTT. The chain couples TRBV3-1 (or the pseudogene TRBV3-2) to TRBJ2-3, with 9 bases identical to TRBD1. The CDR3 contains 17 residues. V was clipped by 1 base and J by 4 bases; unmatched bases: 9. Germline CDR1 LGHDT, CDR2 YNNKEL (reference sequence).

The chain is built from TRBV19 and TRBJ2-3, with a weak D call TRBD1 (6 bases). Germline loops: CDR1 LNHDA, CDR2 SQIVND (reference sequence). Trimming pared 8 bases from V and 4 bases from J, leaving 13 bases between. The CDR3 totals 13 residues. The CDR3 DNA is TGTGCCAGTGGTAACCAGGGGTCAGATACGCAGTATTTT. Translated: CASGNQGSDTQYF. The entire variable domain, with the rest obtained from reference TRBV19 and TRBJ2-3, is as follows: DGGITQSPKYLFRKEGQNVTLSCEQNLNHDAMYWYRQDPGQGLRLIYYSQIVNDFQKGDIAEGYSVSREKKESFPLTVTSAQKNPTAFYLCASGNQGSDTQYFGPGTRLTVL.